This TCR beta chain was identified during a study of T cell responses to AZD1222 COVID-19 vaccine. The CDR3 has 17 residues. From germline, CDR1 is ENHRY and CDR2 SYGVKD. With 4 bases clipped from V and 2 bases from J, the junction kept 11 bases outside the gene matches. Clones were read by immunoSEQ multiplex PCR, and TCRdb kept only the in-frame ones, dropping some. The data hold about 130,000 clones, with 90% observed a single time. The study, taken as a whole, reports: When two AZD1222 doses had been given, Spike-specific TCR breadth and depth rose. At study baseline, merely six AZD1222 recipients were seropositive.

In the case of this clone: Antigen unknown.

The chain is built from TRBV10-3 and TRBJ2-3, with 8 bases matching TRBD1. The specimen was peripheral blood, collected on day 0 of MenACWY control vaccination. The TCR originated in an adult in good health. CDR3: CAISGSTGGSSTDTQYF. In nucleotides, the CDR3 is TGTGCCATCAGTGGCTCTACAGGGGGTAGTTCCACAGATACGCAGTATTTT.